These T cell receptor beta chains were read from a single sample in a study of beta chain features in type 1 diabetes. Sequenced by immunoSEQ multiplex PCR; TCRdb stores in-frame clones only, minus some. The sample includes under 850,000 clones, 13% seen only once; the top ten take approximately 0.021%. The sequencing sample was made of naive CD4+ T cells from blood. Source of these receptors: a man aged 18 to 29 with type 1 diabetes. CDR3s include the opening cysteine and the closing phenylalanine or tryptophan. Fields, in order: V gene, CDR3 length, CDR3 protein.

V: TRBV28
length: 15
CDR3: CASSTHSGEPQSRFF

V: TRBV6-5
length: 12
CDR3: CASRTGIYEQYF

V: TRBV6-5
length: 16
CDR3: CASSYLNAGMGYEQYF

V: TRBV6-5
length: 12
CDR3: CASSPRTDTQYF

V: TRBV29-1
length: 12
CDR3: CSVDPTGNGYTF

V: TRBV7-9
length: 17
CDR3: CASSLAGLRDSYNEQFF

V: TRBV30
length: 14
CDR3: CAWSLRTGSYGYTF

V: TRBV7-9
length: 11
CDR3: CASSLTAGYTF

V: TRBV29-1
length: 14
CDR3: CSVGLAGGVDEQFF

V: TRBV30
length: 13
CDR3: CAWSVRGRNGYTF

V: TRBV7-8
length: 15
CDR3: CASSHREGAEVGYTF

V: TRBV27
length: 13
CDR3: CASSLSRGNTIYF

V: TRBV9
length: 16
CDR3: CASSVGWGRGDEKLFF

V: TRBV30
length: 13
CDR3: CAWSDRGIYGYTF

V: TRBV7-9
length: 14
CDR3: CASSSRQVKETQYF

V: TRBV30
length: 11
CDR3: CAWSGALGQFF

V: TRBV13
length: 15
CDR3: CASSLLDRDGEKLFF

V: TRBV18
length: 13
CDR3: CASSGTSSSEQYF

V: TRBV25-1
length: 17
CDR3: CASSLRQGLSGANVLTF

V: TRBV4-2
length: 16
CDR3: CASSLLQAKGNTEAFF

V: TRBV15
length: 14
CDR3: CATSRDQPPDTQYF

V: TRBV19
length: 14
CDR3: CASSIGTGSSPLHF

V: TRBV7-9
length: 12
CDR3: CASSLGAGGYTF

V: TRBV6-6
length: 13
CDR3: CASRRDRVTEAFF

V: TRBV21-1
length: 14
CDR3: CASSKVGVKETQYF

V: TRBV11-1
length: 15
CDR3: CASSAPRGRPGELFF

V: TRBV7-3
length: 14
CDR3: CASSLGQGNTEAFF

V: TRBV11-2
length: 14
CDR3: CASSQQVSYNEQFF

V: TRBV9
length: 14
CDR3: CASSAIPQDYGYTF

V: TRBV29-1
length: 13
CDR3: CSVDAVGGDTQYF

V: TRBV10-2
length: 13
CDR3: CASSGQGIWEQYF

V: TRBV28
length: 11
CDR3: CASSSPYEQFF

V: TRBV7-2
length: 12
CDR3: CASSLGGYGYTF

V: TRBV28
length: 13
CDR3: CASSWGGAETQYF

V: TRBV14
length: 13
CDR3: CASSQFENTEAFF

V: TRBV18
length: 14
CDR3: CASSPRTGSDEQFF

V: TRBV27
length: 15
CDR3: CASSPQSGGSYEQYF

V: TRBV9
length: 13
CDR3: CASGRYSGNTIYF

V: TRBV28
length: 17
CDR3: CASSLLLPVGAGNTIYF

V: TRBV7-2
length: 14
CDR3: CASSPGLAKNIQYF

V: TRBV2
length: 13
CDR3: CASRRTGTYEQYF